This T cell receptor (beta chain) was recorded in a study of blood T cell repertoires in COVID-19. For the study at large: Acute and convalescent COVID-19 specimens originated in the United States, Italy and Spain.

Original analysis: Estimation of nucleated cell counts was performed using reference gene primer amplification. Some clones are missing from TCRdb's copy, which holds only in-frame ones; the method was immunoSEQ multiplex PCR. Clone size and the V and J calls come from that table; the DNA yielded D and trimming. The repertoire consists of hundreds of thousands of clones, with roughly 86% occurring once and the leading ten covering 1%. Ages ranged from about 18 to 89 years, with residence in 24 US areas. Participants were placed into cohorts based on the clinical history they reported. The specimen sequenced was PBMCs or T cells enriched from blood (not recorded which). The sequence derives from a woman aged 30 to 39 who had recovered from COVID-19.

CDR3 nucleotides: TGTGCCAGCAGCCGAAACAGGGACCGCACAGATACGCAGTATTTT. It codes for CASSRNRDRTDTQYF. The rearrangement uses TRBV14 and TRBJ2-3, with D tentatively TRBD1 (6 bases). V lost 4 bases, J lost 1 base, and 12 bases lay in between. CDR1 SGHDN and CDR2 FVKESK come from the germline V gene. The CDR3 is 15 amino acids.